The following is a T cell receptor (beta chain) sequence with its context. Its antigen remains undetermined. Per-base quality was not reported, and no clone a single base away is much larger than it. The collaborating institutions used their own protocols to collect whole blood in K2EDTA tubes. For TCRbeta analysis, collaborator samples were shipped as frozen whole blood, as isolated PBMCs, or as DNA extracted from either sample type. V drops 1 base and J drops 6 bases, leaving 26 bases in between. CDR1 and CDR2 are drawn from the germline V gene (reference sequence): LGHDT, YNNKEL. The CDR3 measures 19 amino acids from cysteine to phenylalanine. Only the CDR3 part of the read is kept: 57 bases, read in frame from the first base. These data originate in a study of blood T cell repertoires in COVID-19 (dated by TCRdb to the early 2020s). A note on the overall study: Samples from collaborators originated in the United States, Italy and Spain and spanned both the acute and convalescent phases of COVID-19. The prospective study material was composed of cDNA or gDNA derived from T cells, B-cell-depleted T cells, or PBMCs. Deeply sampled blood TCRbeta repertoires from subjects exposed to, actively infected with, or recovered from COVID-19 were included in the dataset. The repertoires were made available in a free public database intended to serve as a resource for research on the immune response to SARS-CoV-2. Samples were obtained from the ongoing ImmuneRACE study (first 160 participants) and from about 1,300 subjects provided by 6 global collaborators. The sample metadata nearly always contained a de-identified subject ID, COVID-19 status, age in years and sex. Where available, HLA class I and class II types were obtained from metadata supplied by the sample provider rather than from assay-based typing.

Results the study describes overall, beyond this receptor: The amount of clinical and demographic metadata varied by source and participant and was provided uncurated.

TCRbeta CDR3 regions were amplified from genomic DNA using the immunoSEQ Assay, a bias-controlled multiplex PCR. The original methods were these. Within the assay, amplification of reference gene primers was used to estimate how many nucleated cells each sample contained. To quantify the absolute abundance of each unique TCRbeta CDR3 rearrangement, sequence reads were collapsed and filtered. Productive Simpson clonality was computed per sample as the square root of Simpson's diversity index over productive rearrangements. TCRdb took over this immuneACCESS table, retaining in-frame rearrangements with V and J assigned. Such tables are incomplete; in checked studies, under half of the missing clones stem from an unresolved V gene, and the remainder is unexplained. The D gene and trimming were derived from the DNA, and the V and J assignments and clone size from that table. The sample table records 85,000 to 95,000 clones; roughly nine tenths of these occur just once. About 5.2% of the sample is held by the ten biggest clonotypes.

Sequencing was done on a sample of peripheral blood. The source of this sequence is an elderly woman with active COVID-19. The chain employs TRBV3-1 (or the pseudogene TRBV3-2) and TRBJ2-3; the D region possibly corresponds to TRBD1 (6 bases align). The DNA sequence follows: TGTGCCAGCAGCCAAGTGGGGGCAGGGGTTATTAGAAGATTTGATACGCAGTATTTT. Translated, this is CASSQVGAGVIRRFDTQYF.